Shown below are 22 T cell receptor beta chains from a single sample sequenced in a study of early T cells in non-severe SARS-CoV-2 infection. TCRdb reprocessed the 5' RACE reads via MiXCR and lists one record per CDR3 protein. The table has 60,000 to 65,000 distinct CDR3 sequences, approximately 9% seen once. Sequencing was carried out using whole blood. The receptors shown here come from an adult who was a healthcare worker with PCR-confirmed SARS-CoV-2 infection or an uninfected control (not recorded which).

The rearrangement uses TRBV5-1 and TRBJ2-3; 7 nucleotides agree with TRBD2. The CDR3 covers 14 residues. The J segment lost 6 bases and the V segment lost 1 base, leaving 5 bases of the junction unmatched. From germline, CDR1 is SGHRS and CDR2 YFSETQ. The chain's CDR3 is CASSLSGREDTQYF. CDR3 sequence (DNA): TGCGCCAGCAGCTTGTCAGGGAGGGAGGATACGCAGTATTTT.

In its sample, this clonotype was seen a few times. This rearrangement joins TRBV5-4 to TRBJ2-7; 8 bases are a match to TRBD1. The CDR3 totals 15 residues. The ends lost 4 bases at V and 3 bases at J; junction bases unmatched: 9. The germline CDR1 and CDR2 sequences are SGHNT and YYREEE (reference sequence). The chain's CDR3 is CASSPGQDPHYEQYV. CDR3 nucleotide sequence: TGTGCCAGCAGCCCGGGACAGGATCCTCACTACGAGCAGTACGTC.

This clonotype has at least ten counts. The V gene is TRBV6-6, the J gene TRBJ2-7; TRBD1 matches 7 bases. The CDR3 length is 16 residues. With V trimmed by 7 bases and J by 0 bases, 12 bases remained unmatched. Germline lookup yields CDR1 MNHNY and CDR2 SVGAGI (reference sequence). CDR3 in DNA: TGTGCCAGCACCCCAGGGGGAAGTCTGGGCTCCTACGAGCAGTACGTC. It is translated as CASTPGGSLGSYEQYV.

The CDR3 sequence is CASSQGQGTDTQYF. CDR3 DNA sequence: TGTGCCAGCAGCCAAGGACAGGGCACAGATACGCAGTATTTT. This chain links TRBV12-3 or TRBV12-4 with TRBJ2-3; 7 bases agree with TRBD1. The CDR3 runs to 14 residues. V lost 6 bases to trimming and J lost 1 base; unmatched junction nucleotides: 4.

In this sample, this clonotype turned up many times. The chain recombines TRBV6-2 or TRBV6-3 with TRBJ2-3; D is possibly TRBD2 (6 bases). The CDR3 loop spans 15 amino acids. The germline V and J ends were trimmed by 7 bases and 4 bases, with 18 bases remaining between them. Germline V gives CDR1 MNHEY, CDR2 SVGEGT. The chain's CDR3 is CASTLGGAGADTQYF. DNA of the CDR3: TGTGCCAGCACGCTTGGCGGGGCTGGGGCAGATACGCAGTATTTT.

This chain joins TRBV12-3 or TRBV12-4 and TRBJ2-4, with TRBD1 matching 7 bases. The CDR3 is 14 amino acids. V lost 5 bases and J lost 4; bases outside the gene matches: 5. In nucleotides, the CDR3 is TGTGCCAGCAGTACCGGGACAGCTAAAAACATTCAGTACTTC. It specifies CASSTGTAKNIQYF.

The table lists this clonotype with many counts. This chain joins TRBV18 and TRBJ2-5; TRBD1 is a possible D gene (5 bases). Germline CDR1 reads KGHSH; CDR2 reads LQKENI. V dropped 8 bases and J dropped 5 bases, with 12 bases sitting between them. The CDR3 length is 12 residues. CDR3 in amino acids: CASRQSGETQYF. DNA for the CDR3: TGTGCCAGCCGACAGTCAGGCGAGACCCAGTACTTC.

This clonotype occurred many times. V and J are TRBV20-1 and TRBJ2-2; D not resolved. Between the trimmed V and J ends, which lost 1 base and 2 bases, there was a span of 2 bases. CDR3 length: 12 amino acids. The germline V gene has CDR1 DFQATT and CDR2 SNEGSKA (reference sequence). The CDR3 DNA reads TGCAGTGCTAGAGTTAACACCGGGGAGCTGTTTTTT. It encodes CSARVNTGELFF.

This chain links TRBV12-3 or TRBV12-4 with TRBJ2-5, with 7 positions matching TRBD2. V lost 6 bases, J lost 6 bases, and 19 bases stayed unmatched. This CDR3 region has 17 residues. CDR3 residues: CASSLSNLGGEAKTQYF. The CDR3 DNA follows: TGTGCCAGCAGCTTAAGCAACTTGGGGGGGGAGGCGAAGACCCAGTACTTC.

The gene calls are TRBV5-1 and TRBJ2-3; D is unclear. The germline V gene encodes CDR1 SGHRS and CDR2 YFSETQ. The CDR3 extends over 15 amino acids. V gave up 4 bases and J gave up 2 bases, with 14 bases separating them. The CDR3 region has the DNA TGCGCCAGCAGCCAAACCGGCTGGGCCACAGATACGCAGTATTTT. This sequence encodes CASSQTGWATDTQYF.

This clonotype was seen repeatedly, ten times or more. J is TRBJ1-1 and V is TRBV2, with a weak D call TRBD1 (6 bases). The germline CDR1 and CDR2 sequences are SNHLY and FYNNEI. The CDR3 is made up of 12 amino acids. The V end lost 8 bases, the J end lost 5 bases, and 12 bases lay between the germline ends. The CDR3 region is CASEGGDTEAFF. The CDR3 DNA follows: TGTGCCAGCGAGGGGGGGGATACTGAAGCTTTCTTT. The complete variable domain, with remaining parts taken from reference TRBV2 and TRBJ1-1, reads EPEVTQTPSHQVTQMGQEVILRCVPISNHLYFYWYRQILGQKVEFLVSFYNNEISEKSEIFDDQFSVERPDGSNFTLKIRSTKLEDSAMYFCASEGGDTEAFFGQGTRLTVV.

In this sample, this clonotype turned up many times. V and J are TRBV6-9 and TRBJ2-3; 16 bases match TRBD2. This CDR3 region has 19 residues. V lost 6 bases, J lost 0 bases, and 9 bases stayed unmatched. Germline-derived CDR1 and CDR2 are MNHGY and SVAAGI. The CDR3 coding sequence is TGTGCCAGCAGCAAGACCGGGACTAGCGGGGGGGCAAGCACAGATACGCAGTATTTT. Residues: CASSKTGTSGGASTDTQYF.

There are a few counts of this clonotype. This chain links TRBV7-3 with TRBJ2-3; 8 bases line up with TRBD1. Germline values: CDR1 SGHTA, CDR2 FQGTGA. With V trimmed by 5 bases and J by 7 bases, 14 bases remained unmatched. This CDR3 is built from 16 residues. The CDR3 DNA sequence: TGTGCCAGCAGCCCAGGACAGGGCCGGACACAAAATACGCAGTATTTT. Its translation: CASSPGQGRTQNTQYF.

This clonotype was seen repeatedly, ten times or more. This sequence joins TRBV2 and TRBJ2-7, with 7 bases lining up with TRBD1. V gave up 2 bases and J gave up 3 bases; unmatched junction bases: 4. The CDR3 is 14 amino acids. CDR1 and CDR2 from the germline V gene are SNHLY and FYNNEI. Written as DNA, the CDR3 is TGTGCCAGCAGTGAACAGGGGGTCGACTACGAGCAGTACGTC. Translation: CASSEQGVDYEQYV.

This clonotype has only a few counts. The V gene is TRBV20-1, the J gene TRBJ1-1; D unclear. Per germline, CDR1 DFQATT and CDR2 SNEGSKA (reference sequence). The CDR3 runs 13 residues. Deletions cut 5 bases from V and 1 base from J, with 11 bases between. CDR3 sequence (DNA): TGCAGTGCTGCACTGAGTAGGAACACTGAAGCTTTCTTT. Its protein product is CSAALSRNTEAFF.

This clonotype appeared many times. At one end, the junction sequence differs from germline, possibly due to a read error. CDR3 nucleotides: TGTGCCAGCAGCTACTCGCCAGGGTTGGGCACTGAAGCTTTCTTT. Translated, it gives CASSYSPGLGTEAFF. V is TRBV6-5 and J is TRBJ1-1; tentatively, D is TRBD1 (5 bases). There are 15 residues in the CDR3. In germline, CDR1 is MNHEY, CDR2 SVGAGI.

CDR3 region: CASTLDTRNTEAFF. DNA of the CDR3: TGCGCCAGCACCCTCGACACCAGGAACACTGAAGCTTTCTTT. V usage is TRBV5-1 and J usage is TRBJ1-1, with unresolved D. The CDR3 extends over 14 amino acids. From germline, CDR1 is SGHRS and CDR2 YFSETQ. The germline V and J ends were trimmed by 6 bases and 1 base, with 13 bases remaining between them. Using reference TRBV5-1 and TRBJ1-1 for the parts outside the CDR3, the full variable domain is KAGVTQTPRYLIKTRGQQVTLSCSPISGHRSVSWYQQTPGQGLQFLFEYFSETQRNKGNFPGRFSGRQFSNSRSEMNVSTLELGDSALYLCASTLDTRNTEAFFGQGTRLTVV.

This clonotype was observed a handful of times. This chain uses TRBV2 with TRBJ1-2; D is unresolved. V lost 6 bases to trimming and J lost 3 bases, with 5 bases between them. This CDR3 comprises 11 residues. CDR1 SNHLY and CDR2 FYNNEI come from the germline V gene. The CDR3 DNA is TGTGCCAGCAGCTACGACTATGGCTACACCTTC. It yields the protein CASSYDYGYTF.

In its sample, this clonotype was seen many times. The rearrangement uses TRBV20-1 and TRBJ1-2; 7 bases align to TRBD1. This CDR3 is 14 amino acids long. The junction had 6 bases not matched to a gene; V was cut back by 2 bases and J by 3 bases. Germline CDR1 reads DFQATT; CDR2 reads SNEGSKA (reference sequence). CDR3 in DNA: TGCAGTGCTAGAAGTCAGGGGGGCGACTATGGCTACACCTTC. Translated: CSARSQGGDYGYTF.

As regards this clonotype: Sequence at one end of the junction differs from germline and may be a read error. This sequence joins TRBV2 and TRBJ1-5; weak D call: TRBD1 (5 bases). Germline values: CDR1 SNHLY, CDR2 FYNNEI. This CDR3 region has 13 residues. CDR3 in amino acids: CPSSREAEQPQHF. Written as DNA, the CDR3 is TGTCCCAGTTCCAGGGAAGCGGAACAGCCCCAGCATTTT.

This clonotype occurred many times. The CDR3 DNA is TGTGCCACCAGTGATCGGACAGTGGGCGATGGCTACACCTTC. The encoded protein is CATSDRTVGDGYTF. The chain couples TRBV24-1 to TRBJ1-2; the D gene is possibly TRBD1 (6 bases). Germline CDR1 reads KGHDR; CDR2 reads SFDVKD. V lost 3 bases and J 6 bases, leaving 13 bases between the germline ends. There are 14 residues in the CDR3.

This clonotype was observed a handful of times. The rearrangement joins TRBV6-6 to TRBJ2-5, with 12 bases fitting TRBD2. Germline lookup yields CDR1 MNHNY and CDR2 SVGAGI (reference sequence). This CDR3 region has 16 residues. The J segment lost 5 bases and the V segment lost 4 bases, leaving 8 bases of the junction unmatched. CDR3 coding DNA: TGTGCCAGCAGTTCTAGCGGGGGGGCTTTCGCGGAGACCCAGTACTTC. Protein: CASSSSGGAFAETQYF.